This T cell receptor (beta chain) stems from a study of CD8 T cells in Susac syndrome. CDR1 and CDR2 from the germline V gene are SQVTM and ANQGSEA. This CDR3 is built from 15 residues. V was pared by 6 bases and J by 5 bases, with 20 bases between. About 0.5 to 1 ug RNA was reverse transcribed with random hexamers. A multiplex approach, immunoSEQ multiplex PCR, amplified TCR beta CDR3 across 54 Vbeta and 13 Jbeta. TCRdb re-called the immunoSEQ multiplex PCR reads with MiXCR, one entry per CDR3 protein. The table lists about 140,000 distinct CDR3 sequences, roughly 94% of them singletons, with roughly 0.14% in the top ten. Fulfillment of recently defined diagnostic criteria for definite or probable disease was shown by the patients with Susac syndrome.

The TCR was taken from a human donor with Susac syndrome. The rearrangement uses TRBV29-1 and TRBJ2-1, with D possibly being TRBD1 or TRBD2 (5 bases each). The specimen was CD4+ T cells from PBMCs. The CDR3 nucleotides read TGCAGCGTCGGGGACCAGGGCTCCCGGAACAATGAGCAGTTCTTC. This codes for CSVGDQGSRNNEQFF.